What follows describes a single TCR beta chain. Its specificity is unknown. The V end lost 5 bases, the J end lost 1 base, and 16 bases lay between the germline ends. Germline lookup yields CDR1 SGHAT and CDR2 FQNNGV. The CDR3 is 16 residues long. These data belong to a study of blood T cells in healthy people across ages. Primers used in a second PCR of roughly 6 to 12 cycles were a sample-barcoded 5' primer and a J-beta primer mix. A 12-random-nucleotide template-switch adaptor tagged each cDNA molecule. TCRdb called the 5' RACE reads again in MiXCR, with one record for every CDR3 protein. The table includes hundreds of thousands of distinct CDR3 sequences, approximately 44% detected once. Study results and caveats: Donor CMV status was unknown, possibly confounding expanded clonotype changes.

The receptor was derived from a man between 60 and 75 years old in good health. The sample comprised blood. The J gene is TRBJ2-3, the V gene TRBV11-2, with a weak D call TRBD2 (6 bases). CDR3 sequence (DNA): TGTGCCAGCAGCCCGGTGTGGGGCGGGGGCACAGATACGCAGTATTTT. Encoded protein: CASSPVWGGGTDTQYF. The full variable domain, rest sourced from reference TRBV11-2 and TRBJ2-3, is EAGVAQSPRYKIIEKRQSVAFWCNPISGHATLYWYQQILGQGPKLLIQFQNNGVVDDSQLPKDRFSAERLKGVDSTLKIQPAKLEDSAVYLCASSPVWGGGTDTQYFGPGTRLTVL.